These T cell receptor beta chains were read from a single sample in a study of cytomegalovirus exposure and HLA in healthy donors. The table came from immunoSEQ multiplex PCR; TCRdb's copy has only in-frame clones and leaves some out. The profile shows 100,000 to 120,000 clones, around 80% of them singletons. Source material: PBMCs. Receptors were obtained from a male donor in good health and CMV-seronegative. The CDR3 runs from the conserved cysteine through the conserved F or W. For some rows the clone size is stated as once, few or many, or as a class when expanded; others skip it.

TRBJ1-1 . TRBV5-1 CASSVSGGVDTEAFF
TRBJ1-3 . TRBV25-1 CASSEWTENTIYF
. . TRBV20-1 CSEAGVPEQYF
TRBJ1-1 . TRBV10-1 CASSEQENTEAFF
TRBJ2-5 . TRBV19 CASRSLAKGETQYF
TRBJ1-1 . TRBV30 CAWSSGANTEAFF
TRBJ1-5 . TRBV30 CAWSVAISNQPQHF
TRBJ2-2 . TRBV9 CASTTSGRAGELFF
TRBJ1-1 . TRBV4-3 CASSQEGGGYTEAFF
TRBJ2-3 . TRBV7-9 CASSVGTDTQYF
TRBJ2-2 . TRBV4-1 CASSQESTGYTGELFF
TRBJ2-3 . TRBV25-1 CASSEGGSGRTDTQYF
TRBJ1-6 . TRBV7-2 CASSLTLQGARSPLHF
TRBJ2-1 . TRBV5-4 CASSIWGTSSVEQFF
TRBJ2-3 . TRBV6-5 CASSRTSGSHTQYF
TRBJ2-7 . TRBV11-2 CASSSHEGPSTKQYF
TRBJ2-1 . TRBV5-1 CASSGQGSYNEQFF
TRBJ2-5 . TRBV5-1 CASSFPDRGFETQYF
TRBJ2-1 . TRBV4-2 CASSPTRAYNEQFF
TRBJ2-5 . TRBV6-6 CASRLDRGPETQYF
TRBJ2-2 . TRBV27 CASLSLLRTGNTGELFF
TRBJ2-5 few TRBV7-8 CASSFSGGQETQYF
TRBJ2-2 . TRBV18 CASSLASGLTNTGELFF
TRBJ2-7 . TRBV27 CASSLSATSESSGEQYF
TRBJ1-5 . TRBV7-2 CASSETGTGVQPQHF
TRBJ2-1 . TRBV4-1 CASSQPVELAGGDEQFF
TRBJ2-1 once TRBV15 CATSRDSPDREYEQFF
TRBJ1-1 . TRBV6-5 CASSYSQNTEAFF
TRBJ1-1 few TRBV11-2 CASSLRREYTEAFF
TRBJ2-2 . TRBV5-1 CASSLGTGQNTGELFF
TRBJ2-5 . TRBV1 CTSSRCQDQETQYF
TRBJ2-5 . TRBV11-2 CASSPLLETQYF
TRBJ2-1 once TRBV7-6 CASSLGTGTYNEQFF
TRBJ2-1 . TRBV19 CASSIELGDLGGSPLF
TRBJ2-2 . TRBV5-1 CASSFPLAGDPGELFF
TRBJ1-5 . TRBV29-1 CSAKRQGQPQHF
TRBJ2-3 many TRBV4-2 CASSRVAGGPFNPDTQYF
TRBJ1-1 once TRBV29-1 CSVTGHLNTEAFF
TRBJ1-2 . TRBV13 CASSLGGGGRGYGYTF
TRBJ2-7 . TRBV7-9 CASSLETSGNSYEQYF
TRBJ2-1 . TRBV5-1 CASSPHLRDYPPYNEQFF
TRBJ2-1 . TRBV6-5 CASSSEGGSYNEQFF
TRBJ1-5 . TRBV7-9 CASSLEGSQPQHF
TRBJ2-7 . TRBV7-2 CASSREASGAAYEQYF
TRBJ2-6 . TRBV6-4 CASSDTYGDGANVLTF
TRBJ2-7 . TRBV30 CAWSLSSVEQYF
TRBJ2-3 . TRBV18 CASSRDSGTSTDTQYF
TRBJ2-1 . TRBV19 CASSEEKSSYNEQFF